What follows are 23 T cell receptor beta chains derived from one specimen sequenced in a study of blood T cell repertoires in COVID-19. Produced via immunoSEQ multiplex PCR; TCRdb's table is partial and in-frame only. The repertoire holds 90,000 to 100,000 clones, with roughly 84% as singletons. Sample: peripheral blood. These receptors were taken from a human donor in a cohort sampled during active COVID-19.

This clone was detected a few times. The CDR3 protein is CASSLQSGTGAEQYF. Written as DNA, the CDR3 is TGTGCCAGCAGCTTACAGTCCGGGACAGGGGCCGAGCAGTACTTC. The chain combines TRBV7-2 with TRBJ2-7; 10 bases agree with TRBD1. The CDR3 has 15 amino acids. Germline CDR1 is SGHTA and CDR2 is FQGNSA. J lost 6 bases, V lost 2 bases, and 7 bases had no gene match.

This clone was detected once. The chain has TRBV5-6 and TRBJ2-7; weak D call: TRBD2 (5 bases). V was trimmed by 4 bases and J by 4 bases, leaving 15 bases between them. Germline CDR1 reads SGHDT; CDR2 reads YYEEEE. The CDR3 sequence is 14 residues long. DNA of the CDR3: TGTGCCAGCAGCCGCCGGGATTATGGGTACGAGCAGTACTTC. Translating gives CASSRRDYGYEQYF.

This clone was counted a single time. The rearrangement uses TRBV5-4 and TRBJ2-1, with 7 bases identical to TRBD1. Per the germline V gene, CDR1 is SGHNT and CDR2 is YYREEE (reference sequence). The CDR3 runs 16 residues. Germline trimming cut 3 bases from V and 5 bases from J; bases unmatched to any gene: 11. CDR3 loop: CASSWLTGPTDNEQFF. As DNA, the CDR3 is TGTGCCAGCAGCTGGCTGACAGGGCCAACAGACAATGAGCAGTTCTTC.

This rearrangement joins TRBV6-2 or TRBV6-3 to TRBJ1-2; no definite D call. The CDR3 runs to 17 residues. Germline CDR1 reads MNHEY; CDR2 reads SVGEGT. V was clipped by 2 bases and J by 6 bases, with 22 bases between them. Written as DNA, the CDR3 is TGTGCCAGCAGTTACGGGTTAGGCGTTCGGGGAGACGATGGCTACACCTTC. As protein: CASSYGLGVRGDDGYTF.

The chain is built from TRBV28 and TRBJ1-2, with 7 nucleotides matching TRBD1. Germline V CDR1 and CDR2: MDHEN, SYDVKM. CDR3 length: 15 amino acids. After removal of 5 bases from V and 0 bases from J, the junction contained 6 bases not matched to a gene. The CDR3 DNA follows: TGTGCCAGCAGTCCGGGGACAGTCACTAACTATGGCTACACCTTC. Translation: CASSPGTVTNYGYTF.

V gene TRBV15 combines with J gene TRBJ1-2; D is ambiguous. The V end was cut by 0 bases, the J end by 4 bases, with 18 bases between. The germline V gene has CDR1 LNHNV and CDR2 YYDKDF (reference sequence). The CDR3 spans 17 residues. The CDR3 DNA follows: TGTGCCACCAGCAGAGATAATGGACGGCGGGTGAGCTATGGCTACACCTTC. Protein sequence: CATSRDNGRRVSYGYTF.

The rearrangement links TRBV5-1 to TRBJ2-3; D possibly corresponds to TRBD2 (5 bases). Germline lookup yields CDR1 SGHRS and CDR2 YFSETQ. The ends were cut back, 5 bases at V and 3 bases at J, with 13 bases in the middle. The CDR3 runs to 14 residues. The CDR3 region is CASRSTGGTDTQYF. The CDR3 DNA is TGCGCCAGCAGATCTACCGGCGGGACAGATACGCAGTATTTT.

The rearrangement uses TRBV3-1 (or the pseudogene TRBV3-2) and TRBJ2-5, with 9 bases that match TRBD1. Germline lookup yields CDR1 LGHDT and CDR2 YNNKEL (reference sequence). CDR3 size: 15 residues. Unmatched junction bases numbered 8, after V lost 4 bases and J lost 5 bases. This CDR3 reads CASSLGTGSGETQYF. In DNA, the CDR3 is TGTGCCAGCAGCCTTGGGACAGGGTCAGGGGAGACCCAGTACTTC.

The chain links TRBV4-2 to TRBJ1-3, with D possibly matching TRBD1 (6 bases). The CDR3 contains 19 residues. Trimming pared 1 base from V and 4 bases from J, leaving 23 bases between. Germline V gene lookup returns CDR1 LGHNA and CDR2 YNFKEQ. The CDR3 nucleotides read TGTGCCAGCAGCCAAGCTAAGAGCGGGGGCTTATCCTCGGGAAACACCATATATTTT. Amino acid sequence: CASSQAKSGGLSSGNTIYF.

The chain carries TRBV11-2 and TRBJ1-6; D remains unclear. The germline gives CDR1 SGHAT, CDR2 FQNNGV. The CDR3 has 15 amino acids. The V gene lost 5 bases and the J gene lost 10 bases, with 18 bases spanning the gap. CDR3 sequence (DNA): TGTGCCAGCAGCGCCGACGGGGTCTCCTCGTCACCCCTCCACTTT. Its protein product is CASSADGVSSSPLHF. The full variable domain, its missing parts supplied by reference TRBV11-2 and TRBJ1-6, is EAGVAQSPRYKIIEKRQSVAFWCNPISGHATLYWYQQILGQGPKLLIQFQNNGVVDDSQLPKDRFSAERLKGVDSTLKIQPAKLEDSAVYLCASSADGVSSSPLHFGNGTRLTVT.

The chain joins TRBV7-2 to TRBJ2-7, with D tentatively TRBD2 (5 bases). The germline gives CDR1 SGHTA, CDR2 FQGNSA. The CDR3 loop spans 14 amino acids. The V end was cut by 2 bases, the J end by 3 bases, with 11 bases between. CDR3 amino acids: CASSLSGLGYEQYF. The CDR3 coding sequence is TGTGCCAGCAGCTTATCGGGGTTAGGCTACGAGCAGTACTTC.

The chain recombines TRBV27 with TRBJ1-4; 7 bases map to TRBD1. The CDR3 length is 14 residues. V lost 6 bases and J lost 11; bases outside the gene matches: 12. Germline V lookup: CDR1 MNHEY, CDR2 SMNVEV (reference sequence). The CDR3 is CASRPVGGGDKLFF. The CDR3 DNA is TGTGCCAGCAGGCCGGTAGGGGGCGGAGATAAACTGTTTTTT.

J is TRBJ1-5 and V is TRBV4-2, with D uncertain. CDR1 is LGHNA, CDR2 YNFKEQ, per germline. CDR3 length equals 16 residues. The V end was cut by 0 bases, the J end by 1 base, with 10 bases between. The CDR3, as DNA: TGTGCCAGCAGCCAAGAGGAGGGCCTCAGCAATCAGCCCCAGCATTTT. This sequence encodes CASSQEEGLSNQPQHF.

This chain joins TRBV29-1 and TRBJ1-2, with D unresolved. The CDR3 has 13 amino acids. V was shortened by 4 bases and J by 4 bases, with 13 bases between the two germline ends. Germline lookup yields CDR1 SQVTM and CDR2 ANQGSEA. CDR3 sequence (DNA): TGCAGCGTTGTGACTCCCGAAGGCTATGGCTACACCTTC. Protein sequence: CSVVTPEGYGYTF.

The CDR3 DNA sequence: TGTGCCAGCAGCGCACACACCGGGACAGGGGGCACAGATACGCAGTATTTT. Its protein product is CASSAHTGTGGTDTQYF. The rearrangement links TRBV9 to TRBJ2-3; TRBD1 aligns across 10 bases. The CDR3 has 17 amino acids. CDR1 SGDLS and CDR2 YYNGEE come from the germline V gene. J lost 1 base, V lost 3 bases, and 8 bases had no gene match.

The chain recombines TRBV5-1 with TRBJ2-2; D is undetermined. V lost 0 bases to trimming and J lost 1 base, with 4 bases between them. Per the germline V gene, CDR1 is SGHRS and CDR2 is YFSETQ. The CDR3 covers 14 residues. CDR3 region: CASSLGQNTGELFF. CDR3 nucleotides: TGCGCCAGCAGCTTGGGTCAGAACACCGGGGAGCTGTTTTTT.

The chain couples TRBV7-2 to TRBJ2-7; D perhaps matches TRBD1 (6 bases). Germline CDR1 and CDR2: SGHTA and FQGNSA. V lost 5 bases and J lost 1, with 15 bases in between. The CDR3 length is 15 residues. In DNA, the CDR3 is TGTGCCAGCAGCCCCTCCGGGACATCTTCCTACGAGCAGTACTTC. Its translation is CASSPSGTSSYEQYF.

V gene TRBV7-9 combines with J gene TRBJ2-1, with a tentative D call TRBD2 (5 bases). Germline CDR1 reads SEHNR; CDR2 reads FQNEAQ (reference sequence). V was cut by 5 bases and J by 6 bases, with 20 bases left in between. The CDR3 covers 16 residues. The CDR3 DNA is TGTGCCAGCAGCGGGGTGTTAGCGAGGTGGGTCAATGAGCAGTTCTTC. Translation: CASSGVLARWVNEQFF.

V is TRBV28 and J is TRBJ2-7, with TRBD1 identical over 7 bases. Trimming removed 10 bases from V and 6 bases from J; junction bases left unmatched: 9. The CDR3 covers 12 residues. Germline lookup yields CDR1 MDHEN and CDR2 SYDVKM. The CDR3: CATRDSGLEQYF. CDR3 sequence (DNA): TGTGCCACCAGGGACAGTGGTCTCGAGCAGTACTTC.

Ten or more counts support this clone. CDR3 amino acids: CASSQARVRGASPYEQYF. CDR3 sequence (DNA): TGTGCCAGCAGCCAAGCTCGTGTTCGGGGGGCCAGCCCCTACGAGCAGTACTTC. The J gene is TRBJ2-7, the V gene TRBV3-1 (or the pseudogene TRBV3-2); TRBD2 is a possible D gene (7 bases). CDR3 length: 18 residues. Trimming pared 1 base from V and 2 bases from J, leaving 21 bases between. Germline V CDR1 and CDR2: LGHDT, YNNKEL (reference sequence).

Concerning this clone: A read error may produce the germline difference seen at one junction end. The CDR3 coding sequence is TGTGCCAGCAGTTACAAACCCGTGAGCGGGAGGTTCAGCTTC. It translates to CASSYKPVSGRFSF. V and J are TRBV6-2 or TRBV6-3 and TRBJ2-7; 9 bases match TRBD2. The germline V gene has CDR1 MNHEY and CDR2 SVGEGT. CDR3 length: 14 amino acids.

The sample holds one count of this clone. V gene TRBV27 combines with J gene TRBJ2-7; no clear D gene. The V and J ends lost 0 bases and 6 bases respectively, with 9 bases between them. The CDR3 runs to 13 residues. The germline CDR1 and CDR2 sequences are MNHEY and SMNVEV (reference sequence). The CDR3: CASSLSRYGEQYF. The CDR3 nucleotides are TGTGCCAGCAGTTTATCGAGATATGGCGAGCAGTACTTC.

The chain has TRBV7-2 and TRBJ2-3; 13 nucleotides match TRBD2. Germline V lookup: CDR1 SGHTA, CDR2 FQGNSA. V was pared by 3 bases and J by 2 bases, with 5 bases of the junction left unmatched. The CDR3 is 17 amino acids. CDR3 residues: CASSFRLAGGFTDTQYF. The CDR3 region has the DNA TGTGCCAGCAGCTTTCGACTAGCGGGGGGTTTCACAGATACGCAGTATTTT.